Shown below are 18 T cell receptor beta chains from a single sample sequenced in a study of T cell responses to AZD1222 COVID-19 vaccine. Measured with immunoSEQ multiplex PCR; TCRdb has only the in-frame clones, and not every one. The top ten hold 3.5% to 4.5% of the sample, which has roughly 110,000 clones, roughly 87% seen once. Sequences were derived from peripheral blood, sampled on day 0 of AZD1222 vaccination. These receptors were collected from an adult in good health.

This CDR3 reads CASSVKGSNTEAFF. The DNA of the CDR3 is TGTGCCAGCAGTGTTAAGGGGAGTAACACTGAAGCTTTCTTT. V gene TRBV2 combines with J gene TRBJ1-1; a possible D gene is TRBD1 (5 bases). This CDR3 comprises 14 residues. In germline, CDR1 is SNHLY, CDR2 FYNNEI. The V gene lost 4 bases and the J gene lost 2 bases, with 11 bases spanning the gap.

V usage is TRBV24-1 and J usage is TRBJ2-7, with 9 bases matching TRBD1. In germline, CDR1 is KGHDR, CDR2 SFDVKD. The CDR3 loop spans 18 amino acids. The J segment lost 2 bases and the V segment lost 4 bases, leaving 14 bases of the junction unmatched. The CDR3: CATSDLTGTGKFTYEQYF. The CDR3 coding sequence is TGTGCCACCAGTGACCTTACCGGGACAGGGAAATTTACCTACGAGCAGTACTTC.

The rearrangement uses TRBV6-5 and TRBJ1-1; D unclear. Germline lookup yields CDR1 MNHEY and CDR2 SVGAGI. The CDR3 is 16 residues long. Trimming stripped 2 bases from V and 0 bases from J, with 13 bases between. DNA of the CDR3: TGTGCCAGCAGTTACCGGTTTCCGACACTGAACACTGAAGCTTTCTTT. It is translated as CASSYRFPTLNTEAFF.

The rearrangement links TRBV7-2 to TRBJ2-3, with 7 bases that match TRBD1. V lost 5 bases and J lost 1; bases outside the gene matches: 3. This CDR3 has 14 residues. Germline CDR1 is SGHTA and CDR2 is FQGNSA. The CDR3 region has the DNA TGTGCCAGCAGCAACAGGGGAGGCACAGATACGCAGTATTTT. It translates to CASSNRGGTDTQYF. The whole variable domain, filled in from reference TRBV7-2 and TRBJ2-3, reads GAGVSQSPSNKVTEKGKDVELRCDPISGHTALYWYRQSLGQGLEFLIYFQGNSAPDKSGLPSDRFSAERTGGSVSTLTIQRTQQEDSAVYLCASSNRGGTDTQYFGPGTRLTVL.

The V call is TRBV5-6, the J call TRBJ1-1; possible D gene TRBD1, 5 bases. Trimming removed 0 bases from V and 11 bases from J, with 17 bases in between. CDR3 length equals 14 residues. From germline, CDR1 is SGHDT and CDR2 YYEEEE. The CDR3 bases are TGTGCCAGCAGCTTGGATTCGGGGGAGCAGGGCGCTTTCTTT. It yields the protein CASSLDSGEQGAFF.

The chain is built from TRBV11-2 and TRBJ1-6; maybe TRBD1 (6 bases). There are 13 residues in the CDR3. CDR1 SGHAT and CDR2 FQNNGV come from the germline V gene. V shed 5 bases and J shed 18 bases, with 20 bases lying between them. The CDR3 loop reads CASSAEQGLVAHF. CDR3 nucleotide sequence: TGTGCCAGCAGCGCAGAACAGGGTCTGGTGGCCCACTTT.

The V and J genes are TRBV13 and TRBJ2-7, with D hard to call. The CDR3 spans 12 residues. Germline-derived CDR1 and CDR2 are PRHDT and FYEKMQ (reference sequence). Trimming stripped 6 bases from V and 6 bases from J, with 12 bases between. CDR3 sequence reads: CASRNPTGEQYF. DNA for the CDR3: TGTGCCAGCAGAAACCCAACGGGCGAGCAGTACTTC.

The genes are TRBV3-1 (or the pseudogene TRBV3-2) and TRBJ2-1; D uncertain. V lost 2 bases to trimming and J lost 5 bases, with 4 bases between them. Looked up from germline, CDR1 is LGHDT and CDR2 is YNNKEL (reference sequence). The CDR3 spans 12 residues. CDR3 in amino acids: CASSQSNNEQFF. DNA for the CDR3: TGTGCCAGCAGCCAATCGAACAATGAGCAGTTCTTC.

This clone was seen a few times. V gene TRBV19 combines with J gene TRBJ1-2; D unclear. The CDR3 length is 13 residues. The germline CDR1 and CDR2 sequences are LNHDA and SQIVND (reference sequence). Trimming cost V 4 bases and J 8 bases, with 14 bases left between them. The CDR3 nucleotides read TGTGCCAGTAGTACCGATGAGACGGGGGGCTACACCTTC. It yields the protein CASSTDETGGYTF.

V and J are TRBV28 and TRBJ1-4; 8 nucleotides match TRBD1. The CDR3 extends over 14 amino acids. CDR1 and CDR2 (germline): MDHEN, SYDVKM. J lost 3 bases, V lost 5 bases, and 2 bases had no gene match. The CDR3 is CASSPQGANEKLFF. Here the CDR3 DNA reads TGTGCCAGCAGTCCACAGGGGGCTAATGAAAAACTGTTTTTT.

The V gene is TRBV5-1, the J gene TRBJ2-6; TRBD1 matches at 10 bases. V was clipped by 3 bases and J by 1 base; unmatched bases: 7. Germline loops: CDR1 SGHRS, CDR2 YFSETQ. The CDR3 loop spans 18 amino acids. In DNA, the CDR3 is TGCGCCAGCAGCTGGAGCCGGGACAGGGGTTCTGGGGCCAACGTCCTGACTTTC. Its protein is CASSWSRDRGSGANVLTF. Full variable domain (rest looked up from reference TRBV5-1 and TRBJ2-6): KAGVTQTPRYLIKTRGQQVTLSCSPISGHRSVSWYQQTPGQGLQFLFEYFSETQRNKGNFPGRFSGRQFSNSRSEMNVSTLELGDSALYLCASSWSRDRGSGANVLTFGAGSRLTVL.

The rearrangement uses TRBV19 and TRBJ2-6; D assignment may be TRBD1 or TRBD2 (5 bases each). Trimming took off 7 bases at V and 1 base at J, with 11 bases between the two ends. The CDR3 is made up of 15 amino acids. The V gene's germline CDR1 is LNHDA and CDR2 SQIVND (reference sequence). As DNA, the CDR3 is TGTGCCAGTACCCCCTGGGGGTCTGGGGCCAACGTCCTGACTTTC. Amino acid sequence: CASTPWGSGANVLTF.

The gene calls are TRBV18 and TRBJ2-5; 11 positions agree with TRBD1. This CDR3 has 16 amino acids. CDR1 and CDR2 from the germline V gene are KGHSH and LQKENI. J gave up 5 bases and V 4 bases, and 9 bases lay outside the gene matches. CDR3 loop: CASSQTGTGGRETQYF. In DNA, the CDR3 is TGTGCCAGCTCACAAACCGGGACAGGGGGAAGGGAGACCCAGTACTTC.

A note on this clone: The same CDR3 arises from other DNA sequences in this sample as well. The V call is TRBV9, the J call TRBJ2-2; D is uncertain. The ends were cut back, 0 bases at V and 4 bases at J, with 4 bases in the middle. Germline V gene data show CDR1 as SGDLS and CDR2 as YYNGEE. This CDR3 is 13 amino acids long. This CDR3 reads CASSVGGTGELFF. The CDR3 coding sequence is TGTGCCAGCAGCGTAGGCGGCACCGGGGAGCTGTTTTTT.

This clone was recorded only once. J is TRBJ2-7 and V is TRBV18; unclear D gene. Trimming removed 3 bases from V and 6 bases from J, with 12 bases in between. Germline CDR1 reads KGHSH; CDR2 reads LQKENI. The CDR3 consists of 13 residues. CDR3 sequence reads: CASSPKDFSEQYF. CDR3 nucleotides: TGTGCCAGCTCACCTAAGGATTTTTCCGAGCAGTACTTC.

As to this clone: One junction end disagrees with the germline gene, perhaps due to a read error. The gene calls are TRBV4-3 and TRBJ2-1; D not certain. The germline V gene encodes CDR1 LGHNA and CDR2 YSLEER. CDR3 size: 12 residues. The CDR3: CASSQESTSLLF. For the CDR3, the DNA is TGCGCCAGCAGCCAAGAATCTACGAGCTTGCTCTTC.

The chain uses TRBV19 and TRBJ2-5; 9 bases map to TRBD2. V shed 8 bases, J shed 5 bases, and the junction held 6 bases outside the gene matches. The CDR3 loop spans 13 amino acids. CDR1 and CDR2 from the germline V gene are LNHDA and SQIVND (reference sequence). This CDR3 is CASAGLAVETQYF. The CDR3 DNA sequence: TGTGCCAGTGCGGGACTAGCAGTGGAGACCCAGTACTTC.

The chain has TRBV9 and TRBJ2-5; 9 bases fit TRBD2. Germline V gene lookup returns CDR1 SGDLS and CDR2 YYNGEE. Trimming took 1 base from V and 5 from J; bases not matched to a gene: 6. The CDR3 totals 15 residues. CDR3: CASSVSSGMRETQYF. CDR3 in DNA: TGTGCCAGCAGCGTATCTAGCGGGATGCGGGAGACCCAGTACTTC. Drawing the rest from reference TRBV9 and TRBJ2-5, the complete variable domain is DSGVTQTPKHLITATGQRVTLRCSPRSGDLSVYWYQQSLDQGLQFLIQYYNGEERAKGNILERFSAQQFPDLHSELNLSSLELGDSALYFCASSVSSGMRETQYFGPGTRLLVL.